A single sample gave rise to the 21 T cell receptor beta chains below, sequenced in a study of siplizumab effects on memory and regulatory T cells. TCRdb's table, derived via immunoSEQ multiplex PCR, lists solely in-frame clones and lacks some. This sample has roughly 120,000 clones, with around 90% found just once. The sample taken for sequencing was Tregs sorted from blood. The source is a human donor in good health.

This chain joins TRBV5-1 and TRBJ2-1, with D perhaps matching TRBD1 (5 bases). V shed 3 bases and J shed 10 bases, with 8 bases lying between them. From germline, CDR1 is SGHRS and CDR2 YFSETQ. There are 11 residues in the CDR3. CDR3 nucleotides: TGCGCCAGCAGCTCCGACAGAGAGCAGTTCTTC. It is translated as CASSSDREQFF.

The chain recombines TRBV6-4 with TRBJ1-2; D not certain. V lost 6 bases, J lost 8 bases, and 13 bases lay in between. CDR1 MRHNA and CDR2 SNTAGT come from the germline V gene. This CDR3 comprises 12 residues. CDR3 nucleotide sequence: TGTGCCAGCAGCGACAACACTGGGGGCTACACCTTC. It codes for CASSDNTGGYTF.

The rearrangement joins TRBV29-1 to TRBJ2-5; D is undetermined. CDR3 size: 13 residues. CDR1 is SQVTM, CDR2 ANQGSEA, per germline. Deletions cut 4 bases from V and 1 base from J, with 10 bases between. CDR3 DNA: TGCAGCGTTGGAAGGAACTTCCAAGAGACCCAGTACTTC. Translated, it gives CSVGRNFQETQYF.

The V call is TRBV25-1, the J call TRBJ1-1; maybe TRBD1 (6 bases). The CDR3 sequence is 14 residues long. The germline V gene has CDR1 MGHDK and CDR2 SYGVNS. Trimming stripped 1 base from V and 5 bases from J, with 11 bases between. CDR3 coding DNA: TGTGCCAGCAGTGAATCAGGGGTTAAGACTGAAGCTTTCTTT. As protein: CASSESGVKTEAFF.

The rearrangement uses TRBV28 and TRBJ2-7, with 7 nucleotides matching TRBD2. The germline CDR1 and CDR2 sequences are MDHEN and SYDVKM. The CDR3 is 14 amino acids. V was pared by 7 bases and J by 2 bases, with 8 bases of the junction left unmatched. The CDR3, as DNA: TGTGCCAGCACCCCCGGGGGGAGAACCTACGAGCAGTACTTC. Protein product: CASTPGGRTYEQYF.

The sample holds one count of this clone. The rearrangement links TRBV6-5 to TRBJ1-2; 7 bases agree with TRBD1. J lost 4 bases, V lost 5 bases, and 7 bases had no gene match. Germline CDR1 MNHEY, CDR2 SVGAGI. The CDR3 is made up of 14 amino acids. The CDR3 region is CASSLGGQPYGYTF. CDR3 bases: TGTGCCAGCAGTCTCGGGGGACAGCCCTATGGCTACACCTTC.

The CDR3 DNA sequence: TGTGCCAGCAGGAACAGGGTGGATAGGCCCCAGCATTTT. This encodes CASRNRVDRPQHF. This chain uses TRBV6-1 with TRBJ1-5; D may be TRBD1 (6 bases). The V and J ends lost 6 bases and 9 bases respectively, with 15 bases between them. Germline CDR1 and CDR2: MNHNS and SASEGT. There are 13 residues in the CDR3.

The chain recombines TRBV12-5 with TRBJ1-5; maybe TRBD1 (5 bases). The V gene lost 5 bases and the J gene lost 5 bases, with 13 bases spanning the gap. Germline loops: CDR1 LGHNT, CDR2 FRNRAP. CDR3 length: 14 amino acids. The CDR3 sequence: CASGPGPTHQPQHF. In nucleotides, the CDR3 is TGTGCTAGTGGTCCGGGACCTACCCATCAGCCCCAGCATTTT.

The chain recombines TRBV7-9 with TRBJ2-5; D not certain. The CDR3 runs to 14 residues. V was shortened by 2 bases and J by 5 bases, with 12 bases between the two germline ends. The germline V gene encodes CDR1 SEHNR and CDR2 FQNEAQ (reference sequence). The CDR3 region is CASSLNADWETQYF. CDR3 DNA: TGTGCCAGCAGCTTAAATGCCGACTGGGAGACCCAGTACTTC.

This chain links TRBV6-4 with TRBJ2-3, with D perhaps assigned TRBD1 or TRBD2 (5 bases each). CDR3 length equals 13 residues. V dropped 4 bases and J dropped 4 bases, with 9 bases sitting between them. Per germline, CDR1 MRHNA and CDR2 SNTAGT. DNA of the CDR3: TGTGCCAGCAGTGTCTCGGGACCAGATACGCAGTATTTT. Its translation: CASSVSGPDTQYF.

The genes are TRBV4-1 and TRBJ2-3; 14 bases agree with TRBD2. Per germline, CDR1 MGHRA and CDR2 YSYEKL. J was trimmed by 7 bases and V by 0 bases; bases with no gene match: 6. The CDR3 loop spans 17 amino acids. The CDR3 is CASSQDPGLAGENTQYF. In DNA, the CDR3 is TGCGCCAGCAGCCAAGACCCGGGACTAGCGGGGGAAAATACGCAGTATTTT.

This clone was picked up one time. Here the CDR3 DNA reads TGCGCCAGCAGCCGTACCGGGACTAGCGTCTCCTACAATGAGCAGTTCTTC. This translates into CASSRTGTSVSYNEQFF. This sequence joins TRBV5-1 and TRBJ2-1; 10 positions agree with TRBD2. There are 17 residues in the CDR3. Looked up from germline, CDR1 is SGHRS and CDR2 is YFSETQ. The V and J ends lost 4 bases and 0 bases, in that order; junction bases with no gene match: 7.

The rearrangement uses TRBV5-1 and TRBJ2-7; D unresolved. The CDR3 has 16 amino acids. V dropped 3 bases and J dropped 0 bases, with 16 bases sitting between them. Germline CDR1 SGHRS, CDR2 YFSETQ. The CDR3 bases are TGCGCCAGCAGCTCCCCATCGCCGGGTGGCTCCTACGAGCAGTACTTC. This translates into CASSSPSPGGSYEQYF.

The J gene is TRBJ2-1, the V gene TRBV5-6; D tentatively reads TRBD1 or TRBD2 (5 bases each). Germline V gene lookup returns CDR1 SGHDT and CDR2 YYEEEE. V was clipped by 2 bases and J by 10 bases, with 16 bases between them. This CDR3 is built from 14 residues. CDR3: CASSFRDRLSEQFF. CDR3 DNA: TGTGCCAGCAGCTTCCGGGACCGTCTCTCGGAGCAGTTCTTC.

This sequence joins TRBV7-2 and TRBJ2-1; D not certain. From germline, CDR1 is SGHTA and CDR2 FQGNSA. The CDR3 contains 16 residues. The V end was cut by 2 bases, the J end by 4 bases, with 15 bases between. CDR3: CASSLYGLQEYNEQFF. The DNA of the CDR3 is TGTGCCAGCAGCTTATATGGGCTGCAGGAATACAATGAGCAGTTCTTC.

This chain uses TRBV19 with TRBJ2-7; D might be TRBD1 (5 bases). Per the germline V gene, CDR1 is LNHDA and CDR2 is SQIVND (reference sequence). The CDR3 extends over 15 amino acids. The V end lost 5 bases, the J end lost 0 bases, and 14 bases lay between the germline ends. DNA for the CDR3: TGTGCCAGTAGTCCGACCGACAGTCTCTCCTACGAGCAGTACTTC. This encodes CASSPTDSLSYEQYF.

The CDR3 sequence: CASSSTGEGYTF. DNA of the CDR3: TGTGCCAGCAGTTCGACGGGAGAGGGCTACACCTTC. This chain connects TRBV6-6 to TRBJ1-2; D is unclear. This CDR3 is 12 amino acids long. Germline V CDR1 and CDR2: MNHNY, SVGAGI (reference sequence). Trimming removed 4 bases from V and 8 bases from J, with 11 bases in between.

This clone was recorded many times. The chain recombines TRBV7-6 with TRBJ2-7; D is perhaps TRBD1 (5 bases). V dropped 0 bases and J dropped 3 bases, with 9 bases sitting between them. Germline V CDR1 and CDR2: SGHVS, FNYEAQ. This CDR3 contains 14 residues. This chain's CDR3 is CASSLADSRYEQYF. CDR3 sequence (DNA): TGTGCCAGCAGCTTAGCTGACAGCCGCTACGAGCAGTACTTC.

This clone showed up just once. The V and J genes are TRBV5-1 and TRBJ1-2, with D unclear. V was pared by 2 bases and J by 4 bases, with 9 bases between. CDR1 is SGHRS and CDR2 is YFSETQ in the germline V gene. This CDR3 comprises 13 residues. CDR3 nucleotides: TGCGCCAGCAGCTTTGACAATGCCTATGGCTACACCTTC. This encodes CASSFDNAYGYTF.

The rearrangement joins TRBV11-3 to TRBJ2-7; TRBD1 matches at 9 bases. Germline V gene data show CDR1 as SGHNT and CDR2 as YENEEA. The junction had 3 bases not matched to a gene; V was cut back by 1 base and J by 2 bases. This CDR3 comprises 15 residues. The CDR3 bases are TGTGCCAGCAGCTTAGGGGACAGGGTCCCCTACGAGCAGTACTTC. This codes for CASSLGDRVPYEQYF.

CDR3 coding DNA: TGTGCCAGCTCAGCGGGGGACTCTGGAAACACCATATATTTT. It specifies CASSAGDSGNTIYF. The chain employs TRBV18 and TRBJ1-3; D might be TRBD1 (5 bases). CDR1 and CDR2 from the germline V gene are KGHSH and LQKENI. This CDR3 comprises 14 residues. V lost 5 bases, J lost 0 bases, and 8 bases lay in between.